This record concerns one TCR beta chain sequence. Its cognate antigen has yet to be identified. No much larger clone is present one base from it, and per-base qualities are unavailable. Donors were healthy HIV-negative adults with no recently reported acute infections or vaccinations. Only Caucasian adults living in Nashville, Tennessee, USA were represented among the donors. Magnetic negative selection was used to enrich CD4+ T cells, after which naive cells were positively selected on CD45RA and the negative fraction became the memory subset. Blood was obtained by leukapheresis, after which PBMCs were separated by Ficoll-Histopaque density gradient centrifugation and cryopreserved in liquid nitrogen vapor phase. Analytical flow cytometry was used to check the purity and quantity of each magnetically sorted T cell population. From each sorted fraction, genomic DNA was isolated and quantified by UV absorbance on a Nanodrop 2000c.

The data belong to a study of shared clonotypes between healthy human individuals (dated by TCRdb to 2019 to 2021). General notes on the study: The cohort comprised two women and three men aged 18 to 49 years. Per donor, leukapheresis produced somewhere between about 0.94 and 9.5 billion PBMCs. Blood TCR repertoires of a handful of healthy adults were deeply sequenced to estimate repertoire size and the extent of clonotype sharing between individuals. Per donor, three plates each were used for CD4 naive and CD4 memory, two for CD8 naive, and one for CD8 memory. Libraries were prepared and TCR repertoires were sequenced by different laboratories using diverse techniques, in order to increase sequencing depth and limit assay-specific biases.

Paper-wide results and their limitations: Compared with non-shared clonotypes, the clonotypes found in all four sorted-subset donors had higher generation probabilities. Sampling was restricted to blood, and TCR repertoires in tissue are likely to differ from TCR repertoires in blood. Estimated clonotype richness was generally larger for naive than for memory subsets. The genetic and exposure-history diversity represented was limited by the small number of donors. Across a handful of donors, 4.5% to 6.5% of naive CD4, around 3.5% of naive CD8, 2% to 2.5% of memory CD4, and about 0.4% of memory CD8 clonotypes were shared. Based on pairwise subsampling, the degree of clonotype sharing among donors was expected to be affected by sequencing depth. Rarefaction of sorted-subset datasets indicated incomplete sequencing despite the large sequencing depth.

Using the deep immunoSEQ assay, TCR CDR3 regions were amplified from genomic DNA by multiplex PCR. For each cell subset, the extracted genomic DNA was distributed evenly across all wells of several immunoSEQ 96-well plates, and each plate served as one replicate. For sorted subsets, roughly 190 ng of genomic DNA, equivalent to around 31,000 T cell genomes, went into each replicate PCR. Purified libraries were quantified with a Qubit 3.0 fluorometer, sized on a Bioanalyzer 2100, and re-quantified with the KAPA Library Quantification kit. Every immunoSEQ 96-well plate was sequenced on a separate single-read 150-cycle Illumina NextSeq 550 flow cell. The original pipeline was this. Because the immunoSEQ output included only junctional sequences and no quality scores, the filtering could not be the same as the filtering used for full-length reads. Sequences were annotated with PyIR, a Python wrapper for IgBLAST v1.9, and V/J genes and CDR3 were assigned using IMGT germline references. Any read was removed if the V/J assignment was weak (E-value above 1e-6), the CDR3 was missing, or the read contained stop codons, out-of-frame junctions, or ambiguous translated residues. V3J clonotypes were defined by identical inferred V gene, J gene, and CDR3 amino acid sequence. Percentage overlap between repertoires was computed as shared unique clonotypes divided by the size of the smaller repertoire. Richness of each repertoire was evaluated using RTK rarefaction, the Chao1 estimator, and Recon v2.1 estimates of unobserved clonotypes. OLGA was used to compute generation probabilities for all TCRbeta clonotypes that the gDNA method yielded from a handful of donors. In its TCRdb copy, this immuneACCESS table keeps in-frame sequences only and misses some clones. Where compared with another copy, unresolved V genes explain less than half of these, and the others have no known cause. V and J calls and clone size are as listed in that table; D and trimming were resolved from the DNA. In this sample the table shows approximately 1,500,000 clones, 95% to 99% of which occur a single time. The ten largest make up roughly 0.45% of the sample.

The sample was naive CD4+ T cells sorted from blood. According to the study, the label for this sample's cell subset or site signals: CD45RA+ positively selected. The TCR was taken from a man aged 30-40 years in good health.

The base sequence is TGTGCCAGCAGTTTAATTTCAGTGACAGGGGGCTTTCAGCCCCAGCATTTT. The encoded protein is CASSLISVTGGFQPQHF. This sequence uses TRBV28 and TRBJ1-5, with 10 bases aligning to TRBD1. Per the germline V gene, MDHEN is the CDR1 and SYDVKM is the CDR2. CDR3 length: 17 amino acids, cysteine to phenylalanine. The retained sequence is limited to the CDR3, 51 bases, with the frame set at the first base. V ends up 2 bases short and J 6 bases short, with an unmatched junction base count of 10.